This TCR beta chain was documented in a study of human CD8 memory T cell subsets. UMI-labeled 5' RACE was used, and it produced the TCR beta libraries. No DNA is given; TCRdb re-called the 5' RACE reads and lists each CDR3 protein once. The sample table includes about 9,000 distinct CDR3 sequences. CDR1 is SQVTM and CDR2 is ANQGSEA in the germline V gene. This CDR3 has 13 amino acids. TPEX cells were CCR7+ PD-1+ TIGIT+ early memory CD8+ T cells with exhausted-like traits. It was by negative magnetic separation that total CD8+ T cells were enriched. J is TRBJ2-3 and V is TRBV29-1. The TCR sequence derives from a human donor in good health. The sequenced material came from CD8+ T cells from PBMCs. Here the CDR3 reads CSVQLEFEDTQYF.